This T cell receptor (beta chain) came from a study of T cell repertoires in cytomegalovirus infection. TCRdb called the reads again in MiXCR, with one record for every CDR3 protein. Among 550,000 to 850,000 distinct CDR3 sequences listed, roughly 30% were seen once. The germline V and J ends were trimmed by 5 bases and 3 bases, with 10 bases remaining between them. Per germline, CDR1 SGHTA and CDR2 FQGNSA. The CDR3 has 13 amino acids. Study-level results: Cumulated frequencies of public TCR beta families served to identify carriers of CMV plus the relevant HLA. Dominating the ex vivo response were HLA-C-restricted CMV-specific TCR beta clonotypes.

This clonotype has a count of ten or more. Its antigen is currently unknown. V and J are TRBV7-2 and TRBJ1-2, with D possibly matching TRBD1 (5 bases). This sample comprised cultured PBMCs, obtained from culture after CMV antigen stimulation. The sequence was obtained from a human donor in good health (CMV status not recorded). Some clones in this sample may be carry-over from other donors' samples. CDR3 DNA: TGTGCCAGCAGCCTCAGGGAATACTATGGCTACACCTTC. As protein: CASSLREYYGYTF.